Here is one TCR beta chain with its context. CDR1 and CDR2 from the germline V gene are SEHNR and FQNEAQ (reference sequence). V lost 1 base and J 2 bases, leaving 15 bases between the germline ends. This CDR3 is 17 amino acids long. In the authors' workflow: Reference gene primer amplification yielded estimated nucleated cell counts. Assay used: immunoSEQ multiplex PCR; TCRdb lists only in-frame clones, some missing. Clone size and the V and J calls come from that table; the DNA yielded D and trimming. The table shows around 260,000 clones, with around 87% occurring only once. This record belongs to a study of blood T cell repertoires in COVID-19. In the study overall: Nucleic acid was either cDNA or gDNA, and it came from T cells, B-cell-depleted T cells, or PBMCs.

This sequence joins TRBV7-9 and TRBJ1-5; the D gene is possibly TRBD1 (5 bases). The clonotype comes from a woman aged 50 to 60 with acute or convalescent COVID-19. Material for sequencing was peripheral blood. CDR3 DNA: TGTGCCAGCAGCTTAGGTGTAGGGGTTGGCGGCAATCAGCCCCAGCATTTT. Its protein is CASSLGVGVGGNQPQHF.